This T cell receptor beta chain was recovered during a study of blood T cell repertoires in COVID-19. Study information: T cells, B-cell-depleted T cells, or PBMCs supplied cDNA or gDNA.

This clone came up once. V lost 6 bases and J lost 4; bases outside the gene matches: 7. The CDR3 extends over 15 amino acids. Germline CDR1 and CDR2: SGHAT and FQNNGV. Original handling: Amplification from reference gene primers served as the basis for estimated nucleated cell counts. Using immunoSEQ multiplex PCR, the repertoire was profiled, and TCRdb retains in-frame clones only, with some absent. V, J and clone size are those of that table, while D and trimming were read from the DNA. Of roughly 300,000 clones in the sample, 90% to 95% are singletons; the top ten hold over 2%. This chain links TRBV11-2 with TRBJ2-7, with 12 bases aligning to TRBD2. Sample: peripheral blood. The TCR comes from a young woman with COVID-19, enrolled during active disease. The CDR3 reads CASSPTSGGTYEQYF. DNA of the CDR3: TGTGCCAGCAGTCCCACTAGCGGGGGGACTTACGAGCAGTACTTC.